This T cell receptor (beta chain) was sequenced during a study of identical twins. Unique molecular identifiers were present on the cDNA, and a universal primer site came from template switching. TCRdb called the 5' RACE reads again in MiXCR, with one record for every CDR3 protein. Counted here are roughly 570,000 distinct CDR3 sequences, 9.6% occurring once; the ten biggest clones make up around 3.2%. This CDR3 spans 12 amino acids. CDR1 is ENHRY, CDR2 SYGVKD, per germline. V was pared by 0 bases and J by 4 bases, with 3 bases between. Overall study results and limits: Models underpredicted monozygotic twin sharing of out-of-frame TCR alpha. Partly confounded zero-insertion analyses could result from invariant MAIT and iNKT cells.

This clonotype was counted many times. Its antigen is undetermined. Another study also made use of these data, one on yellow fever vaccine responses in identical twins.

The sequenced material came from PBMCs. The V call is TRBV10-3, the J call TRBJ2-5; D unclear. The TCR comes from a woman in her late teens or twenties in good health. CDR3 residues: CAISESRETQYF. As DNA, the CDR3 is TGTGCCATCAGTGAGTCGAGAGAGACCCAGTACTTC.